This T cell receptor beta chain is drawn from a study of blood T cell repertoires in COVID-19. Overall study: From T cells, B-cell-depleted T cells, or PBMCs came the material, which was cDNA or gDNA.

Cohorts were assigned according to the clinical history that participants reported. How the authors handled the data: Researchers report that nucleated cell counts were estimated from reference gene primer amplification. The data were produced by immunoSEQ multiplex PCR, yet TCRdb's version contains in-frame clones alone and is incomplete. That table gives V, J and clone size, and the DNA gave D and trimming. The sample has approximately 230,000 clones; roughly nine tenths are singletons. In germline, CDR1 is GTSNPN, CDR2 SVGIG (reference sequence). V dropped 5 bases and J dropped 6; count of bases not matched to a gene: 6. The CDR3 loop spans 14 amino acids.

The clonotype originates from a woman between 25 and 40 years old with acute COVID-19. Sequencing input: PBMCs or T cells enriched from blood (not recorded which). V usage is TRBV30 and J usage is TRBJ2-1; 11 bases map to TRBD2. The CDR3 sequence is CAWGLAGGINEQFF. CDR3 DNA sequence: TGTGCCTGGGGCCTAGCGGGGGGTATCAATGAGCAGTTCTTC.